This T cell receptor (beta chain) was obtained from a study of blood T cells in healthy people across ages. CDR3 length: 12 residues. Trimming pared 4 bases from V and 3 bases from J, leaving 8 bases between. CDR1 and CDR2 from the germline V gene are GTSNPN and SVGIG (reference sequence). Next came a second PCR, run for about 6 to 11 cycles, which used a sample-barcoded 5' primer along with a J-beta primer mix. TCRdb called the 5' RACE reads again in MiXCR, with one record for every CDR3 protein. This table has about 670,000 distinct CDR3 sequences, 52% appearing once. V is TRBV30 and J is TRBJ2-3; D unresolved. The sample consisted of blood. The receptor was isolated from a woman aged 80 or over in good health. CDR3 DNA: TGTGCCTGGACAGGCTGGACAGATACGCAGTATTTT. As protein: CAWTGWTDTQYF.